Listed here is a single T cell receptor (beta chain). What antigen it recognizes has not been identified. Base qualities are not recorded, but no much larger clone differs from it by a single base. The source of the sample is a study of T cell changes during pregnancy in multiple sclerosis (dated by TCRdb to the late 2010s). About the investigation overall: The study examined how the T cell repertoire changed over the course of pregnancy in women with multiple sclerosis.

The library was built by means of the immunoSEQ multiplex PCR assay. Drawn from immuneACCESS, this table holds only the in-frame rearrangements with V and J called that TCRdb kept. Clones are partly lost; checked studies trace under half to an unresolved V gene and leave the rest unexplained. Within this sample are tens of thousands of clones, with 90% to 95% of them counted one time only. The ten largest clones represent 0.85% to 0.9% of the sample. The CDR3 contains 16 residues, cysteine and phenylalanine counted. CDR3 DNA is the only sequence kept; it has 48 bases, read in frame from the first base. V and J are truncated by 2 bases and 4 bases respectively, leaving an intervening sequence of 16 bases. Looking up the germline V gene yields CDR1 MGHRA and CDR2 YSYEKL.

The TCR originated in a female donor with multiple sclerosis, enrolled in a pregnancy study. This sequence uses TRBV4-1 and TRBJ2-3; the D gene is unclear. The sample in question was peripheral blood, obtained before pregnancy. CDR3 sequence: CASSQLPARIADTQYF. In nucleotides, the sequence is TGCGCCAGCAGCCAACTTCCCGCGCGCATAGCAGATACGCAGTATTTT.